This entry is about one TCR beta chain. Other DNA sequences of this sample code for an identical CDR3. This record belongs to a study of T cell responses to AZD1222 COVID-19 vaccine. Assay used: immunoSEQ multiplex PCR; TCRdb lists only in-frame clones, some missing. The sample lists around 150,000 clones, about 91% occurring once. In germline, CDR1 is SEHNR, CDR2 FQNEAQ (reference sequence). This CDR3 is built from 15 residues. V lost 5 bases to trimming and J lost 0 bases; unmatched junction nucleotides: 3. The receptor comes from an adult in good health. The J gene is TRBJ2-1, the V gene TRBV7-9; TRBD2 matches 8 bases. This specimen consisted of peripheral blood, obtained on day 0 of MenACWY control vaccination. DNA for the CDR3: TGTGCCAGCAGCCCGAGCGGGAGCTCCTACAATGAGCAGTTCTTC. Translation gives CASSPSGSSYNEQFF. The full variable domain, rest sourced from reference TRBV7-9 and TRBJ2-1, is DTGVSQNPRHKITKRGQNVTFRCDPISEHNRLYWYRQTLGQGPEFLTYFQNEAQLEKSRLLSDRFSAERPKGSFSTLEIQRTEQGDSAMYLCASSPSGSSYNEQFFGPGTRLTVL.